The T cell receptor (beta chain) under discussion was sequenced for a study of T-cell reconstitution after alpha-beta-depleted transplantation in children. In this sample, this clonotype turned up many times. Unique molecular identifiers were used in preparing the TCRbeta library. One entry per CDR3 protein, called by TCRdb with MiXCR from the PCR reads. The data contain hundreds of thousands of distinct CDR3 sequences, about a tenth of them singletons. CDR1 is SGHRS, CDR2 YFSETQ, per germline. The CDR3 sequence is 13 residues long. Trimming shortened V by 4 bases and J by 10 bases, and 15 bases separated the two germline ends.

The source of this sequence is a child younger than two with acute myeloid leukemia, due to receive a stem cell transplant. Sequences were derived from PBMCs, sampled before TCRalphabeta/CD19-depleted stem cell transplant. The chain is built from TRBV5-1 and TRBJ2-1; D is perhaps TRBD1 (5 bases). This chain's CDR3 is CASSLGQGREQFF. The CDR3 DNA reads TGCGCCAGCAGCCTCGGCCAGGGTAGGGAGCAGTTCTTC.